The sequence of this TCR beta chain was determined in a study of T cells in narcolepsy. Study as a whole: Healthy controls were enrolled alongside patients with narcolepsy type 1 or type 2.

Turning to this clone: Antigen: not known.

Findings and limits, study-wide: Autoreactive HCRT-specific and TRIB2-specific clonotypes were marked in same-patient CSF-versus-blood CD4+ comparisons. Reportedly, autoreactive clonotypes were serially detected in patients' blood but not controls'.

The protocol was immunoSEQ multiplex PCR, while the TCRdb copy is restricted to in-frame clones and leaves out a portion. The table shows approximately 35,000 clones, with more than 75% occurring only once. The CDR3 is 13 residues long. Germline loops: CDR1 LNHNV, CDR2 YYDKDF (reference sequence). The germline V and J ends were trimmed by 0 bases and 8 bases, with 10 bases remaining between them. The receptor was isolated from a human donor in good health. The chain has TRBV15 and TRBJ1-2, with D unresolved. Sequenced sample: memory (CD45RA-) CD4+ T cells from blood. The CDR3 coding sequence is TGTGCCACCAGCAGAGATCCGGGGAGCGGCTACACCTTC. This gives the protein CATSRDPGSGYTF.